This T cell receptor (beta chain) emerged from a study of cytomegalovirus exposure and HLA in healthy donors. The wider study: Earlier sequencing of about 179 million T cells yielded roughly 120 million unique TCR beta sequences.

Study-level results: A missense variant in DCLRE1C was later tied to TCR beta V- and J-gene trimming.

Although they were nominally healthy when sampled, donors likely had unrecorded immune exposures. The PCR made use of 60 Vbeta and 13 Jbeta primers. The data were produced by immunoSEQ multiplex PCR, yet TCRdb's version contains in-frame clones alone and is incomplete. The sample lists tens of thousands of clones; about 80% were seen once. Notes on this clone: Its antigen is currently unknown.

Trimming stripped 5 bases from V and 8 bases from J, with 15 bases between. Germline V gives CDR1 SGHTA, CDR2 FQGNSA. The CDR3 has 14 residues. The chain combines TRBV7-2 with TRBJ1-4, with TRBD1 as a possible D gene (5 bases). The sequencing sample was made of PBMCs. The clonotype comes from a man aged 25-45 years in good health and CMV-seronegative. The CDR3 reads CASSPGGVREKLFF. The CDR3 bases are TGTGCCAGCAGCCCCGGGGGGGTACGAGAAAAACTGTTTTTT.